The 3 T cell receptor beta chains in this list originate from one sample, sequenced in a study of cytomegalovirus exposure and HLA in healthy donors. The table came from immunoSEQ multiplex PCR; TCRdb's copy has only in-frame clones and leaves some out. The sample yields about 220,000 clones, over 80% seen once. The specimen sequenced was PBMCs. These receptors originate from a woman in her late teens or twenties in good health and CMV-seronegative.

The chain links TRBV10-3 to TRBJ2-7; 7 nucleotides agree with TRBD2. This CDR3 contains 16 residues. The V gene end was trimmed by 0 bases and the J gene end by 3 bases; junction bases not matched to a gene: 8. Per the germline V gene, CDR1 is ENHRY and CDR2 is SYGVKD. CDR3 nucleotides: TGTGCCATCAGTGAGTCGACGGGAGGACGGAGCTACGAGCAGTACTTC. This encodes CAISESTGGRSYEQYF.

This chain joins TRBV6-5 and TRBJ2-7; D remains unclear. Germline V gives CDR1 MNHEY, CDR2 SVGAGI. V lost 0 bases, J lost 2 bases, and 8 bases lay in between. The CDR3 is made up of 14 amino acids. The CDR3 sequence is CASSYSADTYEQYF. The CDR3 nucleotides are TGTGCCAGCAGTTACTCGGCGGATACCTACGAGCAGTACTTC.

The rearrangement uses TRBV30 and TRBJ1-2; possible D gene TRBD1, 6 bases. The V end was cut by 0 bases, the J end by 6 bases, with 8 bases between. Germline CDR1 GTSNPN, CDR2 SVGIG (reference sequence). The CDR3 is 12 residues long. CDR3 amino acids: CAWSVGGDGYTF. CDR3 in DNA: TGTGCCTGGAGTGTAGGGGGGGATGGCTACACCTTC.